These 16 T cell receptor beta chains share one sample of origin, sequenced in a study of tumor and adjacent non-tumor tissue in lung cancer. Three rounds of nested PCR, following a modified ARM-PCR protocol, produced the TCRbeta library. Each CDR3 protein gets one entry after TCRdb re-called the multiplex PCR reads with MiXCR. The sample comprises roughly 140,000 distinct CDR3 sequences, roughly 66% of which are singletons, and approximately 18% rests with the top ten. This sample's RNA came from whole unsorted tissue. The source material was lung tumor tissue. The receptors were gathered from a man aged 55 to 70 with small cell lung cancer.

The chain couples TRBV10-3 to TRBJ1-5; D unclear. Germline V gene data show CDR1 as ENHRY and CDR2 as SYGVKD. With 2 bases removed from V and 0 bases from J, the gap between germline ends came to 8 bases. The CDR3 extends over 15 amino acids. The CDR3 here is CAISEGSASNQPQHF. The DNA of the CDR3 is TGTGCCATCAGTGAGGGCTCAGCTAGCAATCAGCCCCAGCATTTT.

This clonotype was counted many times. The genes are TRBV20-1 and TRBJ2-3; 8 nucleotides align to TRBD2. After removal of 3 bases from V and 6 bases from J, the junction contained 11 bases not matched to a gene. From germline, CDR1 is DFQATT and CDR2 SNEGSKA (reference sequence). This CDR3 is built from 15 residues. CDR3 amino acids: CSASAPGLGGDTQYF. The DNA of the CDR3 is TGCAGTGCTAGCGCACCGGGACTAGGGGGTGATACGCAGTATTTT.

In nucleotides, the CDR3 is TGTGCCAGCAGTCCGAGGGGGAAGGGTGGTTGCACCTTC. It codes for CASSPRGKGGCTF. V gene TRBV6-5 combines with J gene TRBJ1-2; D might be TRBD1 (6 bases). Between the trimmed V and J ends, which lost 5 bases and 13 bases, there was a span of 20 bases. The CDR3 runs to 13 residues. CDR1 and CDR2 (germline): MNHEY, SVGAGI.

Comment on this clonotype: A read error may explain this, as a much larger clone is one base away. The chain couples TRBV20-1 to TRBJ2-1; the match to TRBD2 covers 10 bases. Germline V CDR1 and CDR2: DFQATT, SNEGSKA (reference sequence). The CDR3 is made up of 16 amino acids. This CDR3 reads CSANSLTSGSYNEHFF. Here the CDR3 DNA reads TGCAGTGCTAACTCCCTGACTAGCGGGTCGTACAATGAGCATTTCTTC.

In regard to this clonotype: The junction departs from the called germline gene at one end, perhaps through a read error. J is TRBJ2-1 and V is TRBV11-2; TRBD2 aligns across 11 bases. CDR1 is SGHAT and CDR2 is FQNNGV in the germline V gene. The length of the CDR3 is 15 residues. The CDR3 DNA reads TGTACCAGGCTACCTATAGCGGGAGGGATGAATGAGCAGTTCTTC. This gives the protein CTRLPIAGGMNEQFF.

Concerning this clonotype itself: A read error may explain this, as a much larger clone is one base away. This sequence joins TRBV20-1 and TRBJ2-7, with D unresolved. Germline V gene lookup returns CDR1 DFQATT and CDR2 SNEGSKA (reference sequence). The CDR3 spans 13 residues. The V end lost 1 base, the J end lost 1 base, and 8 bases lay between the germline ends. The CDR3, as DNA: TGCAGTGCTAGAGGGGCGACGTCCTACGAGCAGTACGTC. This translates into CSARGATSYEQYV.

This clonotype has a count of ten or more. J is TRBJ2-5 and V is TRBV28; D call uncertain. CDR1 MDHEN and CDR2 SYDVKM come from the germline V gene. V lost 2 bases and J lost 2, with 6 bases in between. This CDR3 has 13 residues. In nucleotides, the CDR3 is TGTGCCAGCAGTTTAGGCAGGCAAGAGACCCAGTACTTC. Protein sequence: CASSLGRQETQYF.

The chain is built from TRBV11-2 and TRBJ2-3; 8 bases line up with TRBD2. The CDR3 consists of 21 residues. CDR1 and CDR2 from the germline V gene are SGHAT and FQNNGV. Unmatched junction bases numbered 27, after V lost 4 bases and J lost 6 bases. In DNA form, the CDR3 reads TGTGCCAGCAGCTCTACCCTCGGTAACGGGAGGGAAACAGGCTTCACGGATACGCAGTATTTT. This gives the protein CASSSTLGNGRETGFTDTQYF. Full variable domain (rest looked up from reference TRBV11-2 and TRBJ2-3): EAGVAQSPRYKIIEKRQSVAFWCNPISGHATLYWYQQILGQGPKLLIQFQNNGVVDDSQLPKDRFSAERLKGVDSTLKIQPAKLEDSAVYLCASSSTLGNGRETGFTDTQYFGPGTRLTVL.

This clonotype is classed as medium-sized. This sequence joins TRBV4-1 and TRBJ2-1; D may be TRBD1 (6 bases). CDR1 is MGHRA and CDR2 is YSYEKL in the germline V gene. The CDR3 has 14 residues. Trimming shortened V by 3 bases and J by 7 bases, and 13 bases separated the two germline ends. CDR3 loop: CASSQTIQGNEQFF. For the CDR3, the DNA is TGCGCCAGCAGCCAGACCATACAGGGTAATGAGCAGTTCTTC.

The table lists this clonotype with many counts. The chain combines TRBV10-3 with TRBJ1-5, with D hard to call. Germline V CDR1 and CDR2: ENHRY, SYGVKD. V was shortened by 8 bases and J by 5 bases, with 7 bases between the two germline ends. This CDR3 region has 11 residues. In DNA, the CDR3 is TGTGCCATCGTATACCATCAGCCCCAGCATTTT. This codes for CAIVYHQPQHF.

The rearrangement links TRBV28 to TRBJ1-5; unclear D gene. Germline loops: CDR1 MDHEN, CDR2 SYDVKM. Trimming left V 5 bases short and J 5 bases short, with 7 bases between. CDR3 length: 12 residues. The CDR3 spells CASSDIDQPQHF. CDR3 DNA: TGTGCCAGCAGTGACATAGATCAGCCCCAGCATTTT.

This clonotype was recorded a few times. The CDR3 protein is CATSDPKGTGVINEQFF. In nucleotides, the CDR3 is TGTGCCACCAGTGATCCGAAGGGGACAGGGGTAATCAATGAGCAGTTCTTC. This chain connects TRBV24-1 to TRBJ2-1; 10 bases line up with TRBD1. Germline V lookup: CDR1 KGHDR, CDR2 SFDVKD. The CDR3 spans 17 residues. J gave up 6 bases and V 3 bases, and 10 bases lay outside the gene matches.

About this clonotype: The germline gene is not matched at one end of the junction; a read error may be the cause. The rearrangement joins TRBV29-1 to TRBJ2-2; a weak D match, TRBD2 (6 bases). CDR1 and CDR2 from the germline V gene are SQVTM and ANQGSEA. CDR3 length: 16 residues. The chain's CDR3 is CSVAPQGTLNTGELLF. CDR3 nucleotide sequence: TGTAGCGTTGCTCCTCAAGGGACTTTGAACACCGGGGAGCTGCTTTTT.

The J gene is TRBJ2-3, the V gene TRBV20-1; 11 nucleotides align to TRBD2. The V gene end was trimmed by 0 bases and the J gene end by 0 bases; junction bases not matched to a gene: 11. CDR3 size: 19 residues. CDR1 is DFQATT and CDR2 is SNEGSKA in the germline V gene (reference sequence). CDR3 bases: TGCAGTGCTAGAGACATCACTAGCGGGAGAAGTATTAGCACAGATACGCAGTATTTT. Encoded protein: CSARDITSGRSISTDTQYF.

As regards this clonotype: This may be a read error, as it is one base from a much larger clone. The conserved phenylalanine or tryptophan is not found at the CDR3 terminus, so this likely reflects a read error. This chain uses TRBV29-1 with TRBJ2-4; possible D gene TRBD2, 6 bases. The CDR3 runs 15 residues. Germline CDR1 is SQVTM and CDR2 is ANQGSEA. The V gene lost 4 bases and the J gene lost 6 bases, with 19 bases spanning the gap. The CDR3 sequence is CSVVFNSGVSNIQYL. CDR3 DNA: TGCAGCGTTGTATTCAACTCGGGAGTCTCAAACATTCAGTACTTA.

This rearrangement joins TRBV5-4 to TRBJ2-7; possibly TRBD1 for D (5 bases). The CDR3 covers 13 residues. CDR1 is SGHNT and CDR2 is YYREEE in the germline V gene (reference sequence). V lost 3 bases, J lost 3 bases, and 10 bases lay in between. The CDR3 coding sequence is TGTGCCAGCAGCTCTAAGGGGTTCTACGAGCAGTACTTC. This sequence encodes CASSSKGFYEQYF.